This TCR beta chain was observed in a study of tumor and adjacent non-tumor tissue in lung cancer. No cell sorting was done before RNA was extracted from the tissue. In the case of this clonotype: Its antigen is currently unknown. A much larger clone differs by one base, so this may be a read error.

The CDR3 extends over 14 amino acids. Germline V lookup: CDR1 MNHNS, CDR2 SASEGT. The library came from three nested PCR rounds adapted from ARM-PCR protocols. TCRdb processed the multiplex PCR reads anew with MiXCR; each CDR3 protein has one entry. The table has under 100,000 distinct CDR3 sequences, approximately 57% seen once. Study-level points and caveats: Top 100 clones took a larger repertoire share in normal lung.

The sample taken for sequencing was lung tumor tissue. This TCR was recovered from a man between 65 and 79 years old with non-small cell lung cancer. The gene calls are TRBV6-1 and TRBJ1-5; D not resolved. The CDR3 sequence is CVSSRVGPPGAQHF. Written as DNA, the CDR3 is TGTGTCAGCTCCCGGGTAGGCCCCCCTGGGGCCCAGCATTTT.